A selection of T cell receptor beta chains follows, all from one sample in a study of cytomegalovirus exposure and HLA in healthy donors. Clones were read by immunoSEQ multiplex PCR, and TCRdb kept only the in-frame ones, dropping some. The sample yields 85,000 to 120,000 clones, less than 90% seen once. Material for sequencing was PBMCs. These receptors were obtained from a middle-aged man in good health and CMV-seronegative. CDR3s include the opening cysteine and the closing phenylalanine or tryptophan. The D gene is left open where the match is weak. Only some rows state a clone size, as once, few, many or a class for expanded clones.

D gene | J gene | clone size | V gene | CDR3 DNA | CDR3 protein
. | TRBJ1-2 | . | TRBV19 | TGTGCCAGTAGTACGGAGATCCCAGGGATAGCTAACTATGGCTACACCTTC | CASSTEIPGIANYGYTF
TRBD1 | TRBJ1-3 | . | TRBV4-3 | TGCGCCAGCAGCCGCCTGACAGGGTCCCTCTCTGGAAACACCATATATTTT | CASSRLTGSLSGNTIYF
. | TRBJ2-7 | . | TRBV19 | TGTGCCAGTAGTATTAGTGGACAGTTTTACGAGCAGTACTTC | CASSISGQFYEQYF
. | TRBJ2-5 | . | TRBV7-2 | TGTGCCAGCAGCTGGGGGGGGCAAGGAGAGACCCAGTACTTC | CASSWGGQGETQYF
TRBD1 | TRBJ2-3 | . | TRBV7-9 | TGTTCCAGCAGCTTAGGGGACAGGGGAAAAGATACGCAGTATTTT | CSSSLGDRGKDTQYF
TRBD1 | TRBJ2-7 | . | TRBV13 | TGTGCCAGCAGCTTAGCACAGGGGTACTACGAGCAGTACTTC | CASSLAQGYYEQYF
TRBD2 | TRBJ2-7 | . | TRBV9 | TGTGCCAGCAGCGTTCTAGGTAGCGGGGCCTCCTACGAGCAGTACTTC | CASSVLGSGASYEQYF
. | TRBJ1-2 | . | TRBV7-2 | TGTGCCAGCAGCTCCCTCCCCCTCCACGCACGAGGCCCGGCCGCTGGCTACACCTTC | CASSSLPLHARGPAAGYTF
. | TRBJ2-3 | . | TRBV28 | . | CASSSSTSGDGLDTQYF
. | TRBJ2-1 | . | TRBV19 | TGTGCCAGCAACCCCGGGACTGGAGTCCGTCAGTTCTTC | CASNPGTGVRQFF
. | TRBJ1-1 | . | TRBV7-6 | TGTGCCAGCAGCTTTCAGGGTGCGGACACTGAAGCTTTCTTT | CASSFQGADTEAFF
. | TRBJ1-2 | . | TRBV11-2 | TGTGCCAGCAGCTTAGTAACGAGAGGGATTTCTGGCTACACCTTC | CASSLVTRGISGYTF
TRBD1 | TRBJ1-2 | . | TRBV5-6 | TGTGCCAGCAGCTTGATGGGGGCGGGCAGGGGGCATCGAAACTATGGCTACACCTTC | CASSLMGAGRGHRNYGYTF
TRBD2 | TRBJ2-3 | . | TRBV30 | TGTGCCTGGACTAGCGGGGGGGCAGATACGCAGTATTTT | CAWTSGGADTQYF
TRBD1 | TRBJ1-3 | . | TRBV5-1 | TGCGCCAGCCTCTCATATCGACAGGGTATTACCTCTGGAAACACCATATATTTT | CASLSYRQGITSGNTIYF
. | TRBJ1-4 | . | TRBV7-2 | TGTGCCAGCAGCGTCAGGCCTGCAACTAATGAAAAACTGTTTTTT | CASSVRPATNEKLFF
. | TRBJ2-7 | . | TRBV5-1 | TGCGCCAGCAGCTTGGGCGGGTTCCCCCTCTACGAGCAGTACTTC | CASSLGGFPLYEQYF
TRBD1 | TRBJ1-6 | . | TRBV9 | TGTGCCAGCAGCGTAGGAGGGACAGAATATAATTCACCCCTCCACTTT | CASSVGGTEYNSPLHF
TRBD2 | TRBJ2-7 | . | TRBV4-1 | TGCGCCAGCAGCCAAGAAGGAGGACTAGGCGGCGAGCAGTACTTC | CASSQEGGLGGEQYF
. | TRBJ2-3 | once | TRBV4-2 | TGTGCCAGCAGCCAAGATAACGGTGGTCCCACAGATACGCAGTATTTT | CASSQDNGGPTDTQYF
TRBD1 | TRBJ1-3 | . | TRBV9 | TGTGCCAGCAGCGTAGAGAGTCGGAATCCCTCGGGACAGCTAAACACCATATATTTT | CASSVESRNPSGQLNTIYF
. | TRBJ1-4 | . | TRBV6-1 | TGTGCCAGCAGGGGGACAGAAAAACTGTTTTTT | CASRGTEKLFF
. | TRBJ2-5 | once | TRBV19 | TGTGCCAGTAGTATAGCGGCAGGGGAGACCCAGTACTTC | CASSIAAGETQYF
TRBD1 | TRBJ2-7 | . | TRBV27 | TGTGCCAGCAGCTATAGATCCTTAACGACAGGGGATAGCTACGAGCAGTACTTC | CASSYRSLTTGDSYEQYF
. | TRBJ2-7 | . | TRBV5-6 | TGTGCCAGCAACATCCAGGGGCATGACTACGAGCAGTACTTC | CASNIQGHDYEQYF
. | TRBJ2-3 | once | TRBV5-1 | TGCGCCAGCAGCTCTGGGGGGGCCCGCACAGATACGCAGTATTTT | CASSSGGARTDTQYF
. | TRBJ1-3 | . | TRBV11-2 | TGTGCCAGCAGCTCCCCAGACAGACCAAACACCATATATTTT | CASSSPDRPNTIYF
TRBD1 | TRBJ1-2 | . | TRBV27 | TGTGCCAGCAGTTTTGGGGACAGGGAATATGGCTACACCTTC | CASSFGDREYGYTF
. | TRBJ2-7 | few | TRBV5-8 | TGTGCCAGCACCCTCCGGGGAGTGGACTACGAGCAGTACTTC | CASTLRGVDYEQYF
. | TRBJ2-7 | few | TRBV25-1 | TGTGCCAGCAGTGAATCCTGGCCAGGGTTAGAGCAGTACTTC | CASSESWPGLEQYF
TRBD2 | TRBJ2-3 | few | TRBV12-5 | TGTGCTAGTGGTTTGGGCGCGGGGGGCACAGATACGCAGTATTTT | CASGLGAGGTDTQYF
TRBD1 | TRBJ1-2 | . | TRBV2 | TGTGCCAGCAGTGCGGCAGGGGGAGACTATGGCTACACCTTC | CASSAAGGDYGYTF
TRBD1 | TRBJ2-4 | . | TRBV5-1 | TGCGCCAGCAGCCCCCGTACGACAGGGGGCCTGAACATTCAGTACTTC | CASSPRTTGGLNIQYF
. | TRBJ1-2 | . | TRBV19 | TGTGCCAGTACAGCGGGACACTTGAATGGCTACACCTTC | CASTAGHLNGYTF
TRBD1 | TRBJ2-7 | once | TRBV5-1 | TGCGCCAGCAGCTTGGGGACAGGAATTTACGAGCAGTACTTC | CASSLGTGIYEQYF
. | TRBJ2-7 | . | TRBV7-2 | TGTGCCAGCAGCTTTTACCGCGGGTCCCACTACGAGCAGTACTTC | CASSFYRGSHYEQYF
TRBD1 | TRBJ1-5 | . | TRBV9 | TGTGCCAGCAGTGCGGGACAGCAGGCCTACAATCAGCCCCAGCATTTT | CASSAGQQAYNQPQHF
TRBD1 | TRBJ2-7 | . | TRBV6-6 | TGTGCCAGCAGAGAATATTCCGGGACAGGGCGCTACGAGCAGTACTTC | CASREYSGTGRYEQYF
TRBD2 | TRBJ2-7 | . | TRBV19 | TGTGCCAGTAGTATAGCGGGGGGGTACGAGCAGTACTTC | CASSIAGGYEQYF
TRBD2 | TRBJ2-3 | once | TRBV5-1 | TGCGCCAGCAGCCTGGGACTAGCGGGGGGGCATAGCACAGATACGCAGTATTTT | CASSLGLAGGHSTDTQYF
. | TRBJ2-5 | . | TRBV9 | TGTGCCAGCAGCGTGGGTAACCTTGGACAGAGCAAAGAGACCCAGTACTTC | CASSVGNLGQSKETQYF
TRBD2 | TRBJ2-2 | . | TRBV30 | TGTGCCTGGAGGGGGTTAGCGGGACGGAACACCGGGGAGCTGTTTTTT | CAWRGLAGRNTGELFF
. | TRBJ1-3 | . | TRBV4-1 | TGCGCCAGCAGCCCTACAACTAGTTACGTGAACACCATATATTTT | CASSPTTSYVNTIYF
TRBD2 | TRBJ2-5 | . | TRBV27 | TGTGCCAGCAGTCGCACCAAACTCACGGGACTAGCGGGGGAGGAGACCCAGTACTTC | CASSRTKLTGLAGEETQYF
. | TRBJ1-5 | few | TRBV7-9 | TGTGCCAGCAGCGGAGCCTACGGGACAACTGGGCTTAATCAGCCCCAGCATTTT | CASSGAYGTTGLNQPQHF
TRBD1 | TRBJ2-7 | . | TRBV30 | TGTGCCTGGAGTCAGGGACAGGGCAACTCCTACGAGCAGTACTTC | CAWSQGQGNSYEQYF
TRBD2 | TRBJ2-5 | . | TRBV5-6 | TGTGCCAGCAGCACCCTAGCGGGGGGGCCGGAGACCCAGTACTTC | CASSTLAGGPETQYF
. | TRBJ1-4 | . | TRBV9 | TGTGCCAGCAGCGGGGGGGATCTTAATGAAAAACTGTTTTTT | CASSGGDLNEKLFF
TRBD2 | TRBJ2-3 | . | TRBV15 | TGTGCCACCAGCAGCAGCGGGGGGGCCCGGGATACGCAGTATTTT | CATSSSGGARDTQYF
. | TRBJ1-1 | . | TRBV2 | TGTGCCAGCACTAGGAGGGGAGCTATTGCGGGAAACACTGAAGCTTTCTTT | CASTRRGAIAGNTEAFF
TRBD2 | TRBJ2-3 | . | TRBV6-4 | TGTGCCAGCAGTGACACTAGCGGGGGGGCCACAGATACGCAGTATTTT | CASSDTSGGATDTQYF
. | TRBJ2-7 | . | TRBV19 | TGTGCCAGTAGGGGCCAAGGGGTGGGAGAGCAGTACTTC | CASRGQGVGEQYF
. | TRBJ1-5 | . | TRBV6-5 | TGTGCCAGCTGCCGGGATAGCAATCAGCCCCAGCATTTT | CASCRDSNQPQHF
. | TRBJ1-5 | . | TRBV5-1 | TGCGCCAGCGCCAGGGGTAGCAATCAGCCCCAGCATTTT | CASARGSNQPQHF